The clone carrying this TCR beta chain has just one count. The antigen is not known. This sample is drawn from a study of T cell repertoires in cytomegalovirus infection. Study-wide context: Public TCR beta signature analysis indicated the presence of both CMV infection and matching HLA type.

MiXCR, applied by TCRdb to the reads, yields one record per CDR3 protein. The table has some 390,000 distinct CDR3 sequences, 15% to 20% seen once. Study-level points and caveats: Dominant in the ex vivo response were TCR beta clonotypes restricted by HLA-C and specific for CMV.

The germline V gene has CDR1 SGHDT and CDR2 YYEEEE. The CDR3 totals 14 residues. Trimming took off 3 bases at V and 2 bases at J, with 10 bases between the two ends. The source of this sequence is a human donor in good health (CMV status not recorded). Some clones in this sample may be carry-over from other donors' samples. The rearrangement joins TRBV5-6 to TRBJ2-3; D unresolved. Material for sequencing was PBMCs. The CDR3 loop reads CASSSLTYTDTQYF. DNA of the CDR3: TGTGCCAGCAGCTCTCTTACCTACACAGATACGCAGTATTTT. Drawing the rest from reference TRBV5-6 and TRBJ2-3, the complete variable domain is DAGVTQSPTHLIKTRGQQVTLRCSPKSGHDTVSWYQQALGQGPQFIFQYYEEEERQRGNFPDRFSGHQFPNYSSELNVNALLLGDSALYLCASSSLTYTDTQYFGPGTRLTVL.